One sample yielded the 21 T cell receptor beta chains listed below, sequenced in a study of beta chain features in type 1 diabetes. cDNA synthesis used the whole RNA isolate, giving expressed TCRB sequences. Libraries were prepared by immunoSEQ multiplex PCR; TCRdb keeps only in-frame clonotypes and omits some of them. The sample consists of about 360,000 clones, 10% to 15% of them appearing once. The sequenced sample was naive CD4+ T cells from blood. The receptors stem from a man between 18 and 35 years old in good health.

J is TRBJ1-1 and V is TRBV30; 7 bases match TRBD1. Per germline, CDR1 GTSNPN and CDR2 SVGIG (reference sequence). J lost 7 bases, V lost 2 bases, and 4 bases had no gene match. The CDR3 has 12 amino acids. The CDR3 coding sequence is TGTGCCTGGAGTTATGGGACAGATGAAGCTTTCTTT. It translates to CAWSYGTDEAFF.

The chain combines TRBV30 with TRBJ2-6; 9 bases map to TRBD1. The V gene's germline CDR1 is GTSNPN and CDR2 SVGIG (reference sequence). The CDR3 runs to 18 residues. The ends lost 3 bases at V and 0 bases at J; junction bases unmatched: 9. The CDR3 DNA follows: TGTGCCTGGAGCCTACGAGGGACAGGGAGCTCTGGGGCCAACGTCCTGACTTTC. As protein: CAWSLRGTGSSGANVLTF.

The V call is TRBV9, the J call TRBJ1-2, with 7 positions matching TRBD1. The CDR3 consists of 14 residues. V gave up 4 bases and J gave up 4 bases; unmatched junction bases: 7. From germline, CDR1 is SGDLS and CDR2 YYNGEE. CDR3 residues: CASSQQGQFYGYTF. The CDR3 DNA sequence: TGTGCCAGCAGCCAACAGGGACAGTTCTATGGCTACACCTTC.

In its sample, this clone was seen a few times. Different DNA sequences within this sample yield the same CDR3. The gene calls are TRBV30 and TRBJ1-5; D call uncertain. CDR1 is GTSNPN, CDR2 SVGIG, per germline (reference sequence). V dropped 2 bases and J dropped 3 bases, with 8 bases sitting between them. This CDR3 region has 13 residues. The CDR3 region is CAWSPGSNQPQHF. DNA for the CDR3: TGTGCCTGGAGTCCCGGGTCCAATCAGCCCCAGCATTTT. The full variable domain, completed using reference TRBV30 and TRBJ1-5, is SQTIHQWPATLVQPVGSPLSLECTVEGTSNPNLYWYRQAAGRGLQLLFYSVGIGQISSEVPQNLSASRPQDRQFILSSKKLLLSDSGFYLCAWSPGSNQPQHFGDGTRLSIL.

This clone was picked up a small number of times. The chain employs TRBV29-1 and TRBJ2-3; tentative D call: TRBD1 (5 bases). This CDR3 is 13 amino acids long. Germline lookup yields CDR1 SQVTM and CDR2 ANQGSEA. The ends were cut back, 4 bases at V and 9 bases at J, with 17 bases in the middle. The CDR3 DNA is TGCAGCGTTGTTCCCCGGACATCCTTCACGCAGTATTTT. Translated: CSVVPRTSFTQYF.

In this sample, this clone turned up a few times. The chain is built from TRBV4-3 and TRBJ2-7; D not certain. Germline V gives CDR1 LGHNA, CDR2 YSLEER. Trimming stripped 4 bases from V and 4 bases from J, with 17 bases between. The CDR3 loop spans 15 amino acids. The CDR3: CASSRAVVPPYEQYF. In nucleotides, the CDR3 is TGCGCCAGCAGCCGGGCCGTAGTCCCTCCTTACGAGCAGTACTTC.

This clone occurred a few times. This chain links TRBV7-9 with TRBJ1-2; a weak D match, TRBD1 (5 bases). Germline CDR1 is SEHNR and CDR2 is FQNEAQ (reference sequence). Trimming took off 5 bases at V and 2 bases at J, with 21 bases between the two ends. The CDR3 covers 17 residues. The chain's CDR3 is CASSRPDYRTPNYGYTF. The CDR3 nucleotides are TGTGCCAGCAGCCGCCCCGATTACAGGACGCCAAACTATGGCTACACCTTC. The full variable domain, completed using reference TRBV7-9 and TRBJ1-2, is DTGVSQNPRHKITKRGQNVTFRCDPISEHNRLYWYRQTLGQGPEFLTYFQNEAQLEKSRLLSDRFSAERPKGSFSTLEIQRTEQGDSAMYLCASSRPDYRTPNYGYTFGSGTRLTVV.

Of note for this clone: Compared with germline, one end of the junction differs, possibly owing to a read error. The gene calls are TRBV7-7 and TRBJ2-3; 9 bases are shared with TRBD2. The CDR3 is 15 residues long. Germline values: CDR1 SSHAT, CDR2 FNYEAQ (reference sequence). The CDR3 DNA reads as TGTGCTAGCAGCTCACTAGCGGGTAGCACAGATACGCAGTATTTT. Its translation is CASSSLAGSTDTQYF.

This clone showed up just a few times. The chain joins TRBV7-2 to TRBJ2-1, with 9 bases aligning to TRBD2. The CDR3 is made up of 15 amino acids. Per germline, CDR1 SGHTA and CDR2 FQGNSA. J lost 4 bases, V lost 5 bases, and 6 bases had no gene match. The CDR3 sequence is CASSPTSGLYNEQFF. The CDR3 coding sequence is TGTGCCAGCAGCCCTACTAGCGGGCTTTACAATGAGCAGTTCTTC.

This clone turned up a few times. The V and J genes are TRBV7-9 and TRBJ2-2; 10 positions agree with TRBD2. The CDR3 has 15 residues. Per germline, CDR1 SEHNR and CDR2 FQNEAQ (reference sequence). Germline trimming cut 8 bases from V and 4 bases from J; bases unmatched to any gene: 7. Here the CDR3 reads CASRTSGLVTGELFF. The CDR3 nucleotides are TGTGCCAGCCGGACTAGCGGTCTCGTCACCGGGGAGCTGTTTTTT.

This chain connects TRBV19 to TRBJ2-1; maybe TRBD2 (7 bases). The V end was cut by 5 bases, the J end by 4 bases, with 15 bases between. Germline assignment: CDR1 LNHDA and CDR2 SQIVND (reference sequence). CDR3 length: 15 amino acids. CDR3 in DNA: TGTGCCAGTAGTGGGGGGGGCAGAACGTACAATGAGCAGTTCTTC. Its translation is CASSGGGRTYNEQFF.

The chain joins TRBV30 to TRBJ1-2, with D tentatively TRBD1 (6 bases). V was cut by 2 bases and J by 7 bases, with 11 bases left in between. The CDR3 totals 12 residues. The germline V gene encodes CDR1 GTSNPN and CDR2 SVGIG (reference sequence). The CDR3 loop reads CAWSQGLGGYTF. CDR3 DNA sequence: TGTGCCTGGAGTCAGGGGTTGGGTGGCTACACCTTC.

This clone was seen only a few times. The chain couples TRBV4-3 to TRBJ2-3, with D perhaps matching TRBD2 (6 bases). Germline values: CDR1 LGHNA, CDR2 YSLEER. The V end lost 0 bases, the J end lost 1 base, and 14 bases lay between the germline ends. The CDR3 runs 17 residues. CDR3 residues: CASSQDRGGIGTDTQYF. The CDR3 nucleotides read TGCGCCAGCAGCCAAGATCGTGGGGGGATTGGCACAGATACGCAGTATTTT.

This clone was seen a handful of times. J is TRBJ1-1 and V is TRBV5-8; D gene unclear. V lost 4 bases to trimming and J lost 1 base, with 14 bases between them. The CDR3 loop spans 15 amino acids. Germline V gene data show CDR1 as SGHTS and CDR2 as YDEGEE. This chain's CDR3 is CASSQNEGGNTEAFF. Written as DNA, the CDR3 is TGTGCCAGCAGCCAAAACGAGGGAGGGAACACTGAAGCTTTCTTT. Complete variable domain (other parts from reference TRBV5-8 and TRBJ1-1): EAGVTQSPTHLIKTRGQQATLRCSPISGHTSVYWYQQALGLGLQFLLWYDEGEERNRGNFPPRFSGRQFPNYSSELNVNALELEDSALYLCASSQNEGGNTEAFFGQGTRLTVV.

This chain's CDR3 is CASSWTSGSENEQFF. The CDR3 DNA follows: TGTGCCAGCAGCTGGACTAGCGGGAGCGAAAATGAGCAGTTCTTC. The rearrangement uses TRBV7-2 and TRBJ2-1; the match to TRBD2 covers 13 bases. The CDR3 contains 15 residues. CDR1 and CDR2 (germline): SGHTA, FQGNSA. Losses at the gene ends were 4 bases for V and 7 bases for J; bases not matched to a gene: 4.

V is TRBV9 and J is TRBJ2-1, with 8 bases identical to TRBD2. Germline V lookup: CDR1 SGDLS, CDR2 YYNGEE. V shed 0 bases and J 9 bases; nucleotides not matched to a gene: 11. CDR3 length: 16 amino acids. CDR3 coding DNA: TGTGCCAGCAGCGTAGGTCCTAGCGGGCACACGAGTGAGCAGTTCTTC. As protein: CASSVGPSGHTSEQFF.

This clone has more than one count but fewer than ten. The chain employs TRBV30 and TRBJ1-1, with D unresolved. CDR3 length: 12 amino acids. V lost 3 bases, J lost 5 bases, and 10 bases lay in between. Germline values: CDR1 GTSNPN, CDR2 SVGIG (reference sequence). This chain's CDR3 is CAWSPLRTEAFF. The CDR3 DNA follows: TGTGCCTGGAGCCCCCTTCGGACTGAAGCTTTCTTT.

This clone has just a few counts. The chain has TRBV5-6 and TRBJ1-4; 10 bases match TRBD1. From germline, CDR1 is SGHDT and CDR2 YYEEEE. The V and J ends lost 4 bases and 6 bases, in that order; junction bases with no gene match: 6. The CDR3 runs 15 residues. CDR3 in amino acids: CASSPLGTGDEKLFF. CDR3 nucleotides: TGTGCCAGCAGCCCTCTGGGGACAGGGGATGAAAAACTGTTTTTT.

The chain's CDR3 is CASSLPGDLNTIYF. CDR3 nucleotides: TGTGCCAGCAGCTTGCCAGGGGACCTGAACACCATATATTTT. The rearrangement uses TRBV5-4 and TRBJ1-3, with D tentatively TRBD1 (6 bases). The CDR3 covers 14 residues. The V end was cut by 1 base, the J end by 7 bases, with 12 bases between. The V gene's germline CDR1 is SGHNT and CDR2 YYREEE (reference sequence).

This clone was picked up a small number of times. The V call is TRBV28, the J call TRBJ1-1; perhaps TRBD1 as D (6 bases). Trimming left V 3 bases short and J 11 bases short, with 10 bases between. CDR3 size: 11 residues. Germline V lookup: CDR1 MDHEN, CDR2 SYDVKM. In DNA, the CDR3 is TGTGCCAGCAGTTTCCCGAGGGGGGCTTTCTTT. This sequence encodes CASSFPRGAFF.

This clone turned up a few times. The chain combines TRBV5-4 with TRBJ2-1; D gene ambiguous. This CDR3 is 16 amino acids long. Between the trimmed V and J ends, which lost 1 base and 1 base, there was a span of 12 bases. From germline, CDR1 is SGHNT and CDR2 YYREEE (reference sequence). The chain's CDR3 is CASSLTYTSSYNEQFF. CDR3 sequence (DNA): TGTGCCAGCAGCTTGACGTATACATCATCCTACAATGAGCAGTTCTTC.